The 5 T cell receptor beta chains listed next were all sequenced from one sample in a study of response to subunit inactivated influenza vaccine (dated by TCRdb to between 2017 and 2018). Library preparation employed RT-PCR. Sequencing took place on an Illumina HiSeq 2500. Clones were called with MiXCR by TCRdb after fastp trimmed the public reads at Q25, and only in-frame beta chains were retained. Each record represents a unique CDR3 protein, reported with the most common genes and DNA among its rows. The sample contains about 500,000 distinct CDR3 sequences, 16% of them found a single time. Jointly, the top ten make up 3% to 3.5% of the sample. The material sequenced was CD4+ T cells sorted from PBMCs, taken about 24 months after vaccination. The receptors derive from a man in his fifties or sixties who received an inactivated influenza vaccine. Donor details come from another sample of the same person, matched by shared clones.

The CDR3 sequence is CASSSPSGSGETQYF. The CDR3 DNA follows: TGTGCCAGCAGTTCCCCTAGCGGGAGTGGGGAGACCCAGTACTTC. This chain links TRBV28 with TRBJ2-5; 10 nucleotides match TRBD2. The V gene end was trimmed by 4 bases and the J gene end by 5 bases; junction bases not matched to a gene: 7. The germline gives CDR1 MDHEN, CDR2 SYDVKM. The CDR3 is 15 amino acids.

This clonotype has just a few counts. The V call is TRBV5-8, the J call TRBJ1-1, with D tentatively TRBD1 (5 bases). CDR3 length: 13 residues. V was shortened by 4 bases and J by 6 bases, with 13 bases between the two germline ends. Germline V gene sequence: CDR1 SGHTS, CDR2 YDEGEE. The DNA for the CDR3 is TGTGCCAGCAGCCCCTGGGGGGGGGCTGAAGCTTTCTTT. Amino acids: CASSPWGGAEAFF.

The CDR3 is CSARDPQGTEAFF. For the CDR3, the DNA is TGCAGTGCTAGAGATCCTCAGGGTACTGAAGCTTTCTTT. The chain recombines TRBV20-1 with TRBJ1-1; tentatively, D is TRBD1 (5 bases). This CDR3 comprises 13 residues. CDR1 DFQATT and CDR2 SNEGSKA come from the germline V gene (reference sequence). V lost 0 bases to trimming and J lost 5 bases, with 10 bases between them.

This clonotype was detected only a few times. The chain employs TRBV6-4 and TRBJ2-2; D possibly corresponds to TRBD2 (5 bases). Germline CDR1 MRHNA, CDR2 SNTAGT. CDR3 length: 14 amino acids. Trimming shortened V by 6 bases and J by 2 bases, and 10 bases separated the two germline ends. CDR3 nucleotides: TGTGCCAGCAGAGGCGAGGGAAACACCGGGGAGCTGTTTTTT. Translated: CASRGEGNTGELFF.

This sequence joins TRBV28 and TRBJ1-5, with 8 bases fitting TRBD1. Trimming at V came to 3 bases and at J to 0 bases, leaving 4 bases not matched to a gene. The germline V gene encodes CDR1 MDHEN and CDR2 SYDVKM. The CDR3 has 16 residues. CDR3 nucleotides: TGTGCCAGCAGTTTGAGGACAGGGCATAGCAATCAGCCCCAGCATTTT. Its protein product is CASSLRTGHSNQPQHF. The whole variable domain, remainder taken from reference TRBV28 and TRBJ1-5, is DVKVTQSSRYLVKRTGEKVFLECVQDMDHENMFWYRQDPGLGLRLIYFSYDVKMKEKGDIPEGYSVSREKKERFSLILESASTNQTSMYLCASSLRTGHSNQPQHFGDGTRLSIL.